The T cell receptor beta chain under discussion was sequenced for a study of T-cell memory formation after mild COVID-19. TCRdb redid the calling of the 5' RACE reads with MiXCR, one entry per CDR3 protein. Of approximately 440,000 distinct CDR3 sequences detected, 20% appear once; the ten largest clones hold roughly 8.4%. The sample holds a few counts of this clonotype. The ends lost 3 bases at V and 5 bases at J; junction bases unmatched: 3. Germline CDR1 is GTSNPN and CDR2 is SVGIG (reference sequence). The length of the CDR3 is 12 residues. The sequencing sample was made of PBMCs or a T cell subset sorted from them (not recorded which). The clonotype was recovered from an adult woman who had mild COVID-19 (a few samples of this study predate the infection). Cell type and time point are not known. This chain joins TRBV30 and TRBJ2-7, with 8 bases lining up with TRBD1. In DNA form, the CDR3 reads TGTGCCTGGAGAAGACAGGGGAACGAGCAGTACTTC. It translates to CAWRRQGNEQYF.